The clone carrying this T cell receptor (beta chain) has at least ten counts. The controls, all healthy individuals, were blood bank volunteers in Maryland, USA. The cDNA was produced through 5'RACE with 10-nucleotide random UMIs. TCRdb processed the 5' RACE reads anew with MiXCR; each CDR3 protein has one entry. The table lists 30,000 or so distinct CDR3 sequences, around 12% of them singletons, with 7.8% in the top ten. Trimming stripped 3 bases from V and 8 bases from J, with 5 bases between. The germline CDR1 and CDR2 sequences are SEHNR and FQNEAQ (reference sequence). The CDR3 runs 11 residues. This specimen comes from a study of neurological immune-mediated disorders.

This chain connects TRBV7-9 to TRBJ2-1; D uncertain. The receptor was derived from a man in his 60s in good health. Sequenced: PBMCs. CDR3 sequence: CASSFNDEQFF. CDR3 bases: TGTGCCAGCAGCTTCAATGATGAGCAGTTCTTC.